Below are 15 T cell receptor beta chains sequenced from a single sample in a study of EBV T-cell therapy then PD-1 blockade in nasopharyngeal carcinoma. Their recognized antigens are unknown. The protocol was immunoSEQ multiplex PCR, while the TCRdb copy is restricted to in-frame clones and leaves out a portion. The sample has about 20,000 clones; approximately 79% are singletons. Time point given: 266 days after commencement of treatment, after nivolumab therapy. Treatment defined: AdE1-LMPpoly-expanded autologous EBV-specific T-cell therapy followed by anti-PD-1 nivolumab. The source was CD8+ T cells from blood, collected around day 300 from a patient whose treatment included autologous EBV-specific T cells and nivolumab. The receptor set was obtained from a man aged 35 to 55 with nasopharyngeal carcinoma.

The chain couples TRBV27 to TRBJ1-1; D possibly corresponds to TRBD1 (6 bases). The V end lost 5 bases, the J end lost 0 bases, and 10 bases lay between the germline ends. The CDR3 extends over 14 amino acids. Germline CDR1 and CDR2: MNHEY and SMNVEV (reference sequence). The DNA of the CDR3 is TGTGCCAGCAGTCTTTACAGGGTGAACACTGAAGCTTTCTTT. Its protein is CASSLYRVNTEAFF.

This chain connects TRBV6-5 to TRBJ2-1, with 8 bases identical to TRBD2. Trimming cost V 2 bases and J 9 bases; bases outside gene matches: 9. The CDR3 runs to 15 residues. Germline loops: CDR1 MNHEY, CDR2 SVGAGI. CDR3 protein: CASSYPSGAGGEQFF. The CDR3 DNA follows: TGTGCCAGCAGTTACCCGAGCGGGGCGGGGGGTGAGCAGTTCTTC.

The chain carries TRBV4-2 and TRBJ2-1, with D hard to call. CDR3 length equals 17 residues. Trimming removed 0 bases at V and 0 bases at J, with 12 bases between. CDR1 is LGHNA, CDR2 YNFKEQ, per germline. The CDR3 reads CASSQEISSSSYNEQFF. CDR3 DNA sequence: TGTGCCAGCAGCCAAGAGATTAGCTCGAGCTCCTACAATGAGCAGTTCTTC.

Ten or more counts support this clone. J is TRBJ2-1 and V is TRBV13; D unclear. CDR3 length: 14 amino acids. Germline CDR1 and CDR2: PRHDT and FYEKMQ (reference sequence). V lost 5 bases and J 5 bases, leaving 13 bases between the germline ends. Here the CDR3 reads CASSTQEPHNEQFF. CDR3 nucleotides: TGTGCCAGCAGCACCCAGGAACCTCACAATGAGCAGTTCTTC.

V usage is TRBV9 and J usage is TRBJ2-7; D possibly corresponds to TRBD2 (5 bases). This CDR3 has 14 residues. CDR1 and CDR2 from the germline V gene are SGDLS and YYNGEE. The V end lost 0 bases, the J end lost 2 bases, and 9 bases lay between the germline ends. CDR3 loop: CASSVGGYAYEQYF. The CDR3 region has the DNA TGTGCCAGCAGCGTAGGCGGGTATGCCTACGAGCAGTACTTC.

V usage is TRBV27 and J usage is TRBJ2-6; D is undetermined. The V gene's germline CDR1 is MNHEY and CDR2 SMNVEV (reference sequence). This CDR3 has 17 amino acids. V shed 2 bases and J shed 2 bases, with 13 bases lying between them. The CDR3 loop reads CASSLLPLSAGANVLTF. CDR3 in DNA: TGTGCCAGCAGTTTACTCCCCCTCAGTGCTGGGGCCAACGTCCTGACTTTC.

This clone has just a few counts. The rearrangement links TRBV6-4 to TRBJ1-1; a possible D gene is TRBD1 (5 bases). V dropped 3 bases and J dropped 4 bases, with 12 bases sitting between them. CDR3 length: 14 amino acids. The germline CDR1 and CDR2 sequences are MRHNA and SNTAGT. The CDR3 sequence is CASSEEGDSTEAFF. Here the CDR3 DNA reads TGTGCCAGCAGTGAGGAAGGAGACAGCACTGAAGCTTTCTTT.

This clone is a singleton in its sample. J is TRBJ1-1 and V is TRBV6-2 or TRBV6-3, with TRBD1 as a possible D gene (6 bases). Germline CDR1 MNHEY, CDR2 SVGEGT. This CDR3 is built from 16 residues. V shed 2 bases and J shed 7 bases, with 20 bases lying between them. CDR3 DNA sequence: TGTGCCAGCAGTTACGGCCCCGGGGGCGGCGGCAATGAAGCTTTCTTT. Residues: CASSYGPGGGGNEAFF.

The chain links TRBV10-3 to TRBJ1-2, with 9 bases that match TRBD1. The trim removed 0 bases at V and 4 bases at J, leaving 3 bases unmatched. Germline V gene lookup returns CDR1 ENHRY and CDR2 SYGVKD. The CDR3 runs to 15 residues. The CDR3 bases are TGTGCCATCAGTGAGTCGATGGGACAGGGCTATGGCTACACCTTC. As protein: CAISESMGQGYGYTF.

This rearrangement joins TRBV6-5 to TRBJ2-7; 7 nucleotides agree with TRBD1. Germline values: CDR1 MNHEY, CDR2 SVGAGI. The CDR3 spans 12 residues. The CDR3 loop reads CAHRGSSYEQYF. The CDR3 bases are TGTGCGCACAGGGGCAGTTCCTACGAGCAGTACTTC.

The chain combines TRBV7-7 with TRBJ2-3, with a weak D call TRBD2 (7 bases). The CDR3 sequence is 16 residues long. Germline V gene lookup returns CDR1 SSHAT and CDR2 FNYEAQ (reference sequence). Trimming removed 5 bases from V and 5 bases from J, with 20 bases in between. Here the CDR3 DNA reads TGTGCCAGCAGCCGTGTAGAAGGGGGGGCGGTAGATACGCAGTATTTT. Encoded protein: CASSRVEGGAVDTQYF.

The V and J genes are TRBV6-5 and TRBJ2-1, with a possible D match to TRBD2 (6 bases). Germline CDR1 and CDR2: MNHEY and SVGAGI. This CDR3 has 16 residues. Trimming shortened V by 0 bases and J by 7 bases, and 16 bases separated the two germline ends. For the CDR3, the DNA is TGTGCCAGCAGTTACTCCTGGGGGGTGCTGGGAAATGAGCAGTTCTTC. The encoded protein is CASSYSWGVLGNEQFF.

The chain couples TRBV6-5 to TRBJ2-3; 11 bases are a match to TRBD2. V lost 10 bases, J lost 6 bases, and 12 bases stayed unmatched. The CDR3 length is 15 residues. Germline CDR1 reads MNHEY; CDR2 reads SVGAGI. The CDR3 spells CATQANSGGGDTQYF. The CDR3 coding sequence is TGTGCCACCCAAGCTAATAGCGGGGGGGGTGATACGCAGTATTTT.

This clone was detected only a few times. This chain uses TRBV28 with TRBJ1-2; TRBD1 might be the D (5 bases). The V gene lost 2 bases and the J gene lost 4 bases, with 8 bases spanning the gap. This CDR3 comprises 13 residues. Per germline, CDR1 MDHEN and CDR2 SYDVKM. The CDR3 DNA reads as TGTGCCAGCAGTTTACTAGGGGTCTATGGCTACACCTTC. Amino acid sequence: CASSLLGVYGYTF.

The rearrangement uses TRBV7-9 and TRBJ2-3; tentatively, D is TRBD1 (6 bases). Germline CDR1 reads SEHNR; CDR2 reads FQNEAQ (reference sequence). Trimming removed 1 base at V and 2 bases at J, with 10 bases between. This CDR3 is built from 15 residues. The CDR3 DNA follows: TGTGCCAGCAGCTTAGGGGCAGGGGACACAGATACGCAGTATTTT. This sequence encodes CASSLGAGDTDTQYF.